The clone carrying this T cell receptor (beta chain) is a singleton in its sample. Antigen: not known. This specimen comes from a study of cytotoxic CD8 clonotypes in ibrutinib-treated CLL. Study background: Approximately 25 partial and 2 complete responses; at median approximately 70 months, approximately 14 remitted, roughly 12 progressed. Sequenced samples delivered averages of 255,043 productive templates and 90,000 or so productive rearrangements. Response samples came after a median roughly 11 months of treatment, range 6 to 36.

Broader study findings: Public clonotypes (which were uncommon) either contracted or remained stable on treatment.

Method: immunoSEQ multiplex PCR; TCRdb's copy keeps in-frame clones and lacks some. The table has roughly 97,000 clones, 60% to 80% seen once. Trimming removed 0 bases from V and 11 bases from J; junction bases left unmatched: 10. CDR3 size: 15 residues. In germline, CDR1 is SGHNT, CDR2 YYREEE (reference sequence). The V call is TRBV5-4, the J call TRBJ1-4; TRBD1 agrees at 7 bases. Sequenced here: PBMCs, sampled after 12 months of ibrutinib treatment. This TCR came from a human donor with chronic lymphocytic leukemia. DNA of the CDR3: TGTGCCAGCAGCTTGGACAGGGGAAACTCGGAGAAACTGTTTTTT. Residues: CASSLDRGNSEKLFF.